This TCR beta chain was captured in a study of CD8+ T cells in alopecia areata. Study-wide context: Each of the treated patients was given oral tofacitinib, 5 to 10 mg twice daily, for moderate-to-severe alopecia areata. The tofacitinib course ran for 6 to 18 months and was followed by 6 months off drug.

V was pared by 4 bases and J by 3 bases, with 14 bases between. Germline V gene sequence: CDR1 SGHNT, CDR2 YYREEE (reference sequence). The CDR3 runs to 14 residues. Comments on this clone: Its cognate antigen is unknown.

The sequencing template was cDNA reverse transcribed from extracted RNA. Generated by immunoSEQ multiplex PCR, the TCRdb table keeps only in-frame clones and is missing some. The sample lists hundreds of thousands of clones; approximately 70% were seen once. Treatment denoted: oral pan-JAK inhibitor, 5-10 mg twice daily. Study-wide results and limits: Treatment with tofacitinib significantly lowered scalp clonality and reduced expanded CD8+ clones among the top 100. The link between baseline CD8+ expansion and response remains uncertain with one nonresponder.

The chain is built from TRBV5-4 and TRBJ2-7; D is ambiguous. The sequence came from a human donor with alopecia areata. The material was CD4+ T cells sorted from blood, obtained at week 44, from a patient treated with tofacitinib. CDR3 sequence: CASSALGTVYEQYF. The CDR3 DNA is TGTGCCAGCAGCGCATTGGGAACAGTCTACGAGCAGTACTTC.